This note documents a single T cell receptor (beta chain) sequence. This sample is part of a study of blood T cell repertoires in COVID-19. On the study more broadly: The samples span acute and convalescent COVID-19 from the United States, Italy and Spain. Sources were T cells, B-cell-depleted T cells, or PBMCs; the material itself was cDNA or gDNA.

Per the original methods: Reference gene primer amplification in the assay estimated nucleated cell counts. The data were produced by immunoSEQ multiplex PCR, yet TCRdb's version contains in-frame clones alone and is incomplete. D and trimming come from the DNA, and the V and J calls and clone size come from that table. The sample has fewer than 250,000 clones, roughly four fifths seen once. J gave up 4 bases and V 4 bases, and 9 bases lay outside the gene matches. The CDR3 runs to 15 residues. The V gene's germline CDR1 is SGHRS and CDR2 YFSETQ. The gene calls are TRBV5-1 and TRBJ2-7; the match to TRBD1 covers 9 bases. This TCR was recovered from a man aged 50-59 years with acute or convalescent COVID-19. What was sequenced was peripheral blood. The CDR3 region is CASSPSDRGIYEQYF. CDR3 sequence (DNA): TGCGCCAGCAGCCCGTCGGACAGGGGAATTTACGAGCAGTACTTC.